The 2 T cell receptor beta chains presented below share a single source sample, sequenced in a study of blood T cell repertoires in COVID-19. TCRdb's table, derived via immunoSEQ multiplex PCR, lists solely in-frame clones and lacks some. The data contain around 230,000 clones, about nine tenths of them singletons. The sequenced sample consisted of PBMCs or T cells enriched from blood (not recorded which). The receptors shown here come from a woman in her 30s who had recovered from COVID-19.

The sample holds a few counts of this clone. This chain connects TRBV7-3 to TRBJ2-1; 15 bases map to TRBD2. The CDR3 spans 19 residues. Germline trimming cut 4 bases from V and 2 bases from J; bases unmatched to any gene: 9. Germline assignment: CDR1 SGHTA and CDR2 FQGTGA. Here the CDR3 reads CASSWTSGGASRTYNEQFF. The DNA for the CDR3 is TGTGCCAGCAGCTGGACTAGCGGGGGGGCTAGTAGGACCTACAATGAGCAGTTCTTC.

The CDR3 spells CATSEESEGSPLHF. DNA for the CDR3: TGTGCCACCTCGGAGGAATCCGAAGGTTCACCCCTCCACTTT. V and J are TRBV5-4 and TRBJ1-6; D is unresolved. V lost 9 bases, J lost 9 bases, and 19 bases lay in between. CDR3 length: 14 residues. Germline lookup yields CDR1 SGHNT and CDR2 YYREEE (reference sequence). The full variable domain, with the rest looked up from reference TRBV5-4 and TRBJ1-6, is ETGVTQSPTHLIKTRGQQVTLRCSSQSGHNTVSWYQQALGQGPQFIFQYYREEENGRGNFPPRFSGLQFPNYSSELNVNALELDDSALYLCATSEESEGSPLHFGNGTRLTVT.